These 5 T cell receptor beta chains were all obtained from the same sample, sequenced in a study of shared clonotypes between healthy human individuals. Data came from immunoSEQ multiplex PCR; TCRdb stores just in-frame clones and leaves some out. The sample lists roughly 660,000 clones; roughly 91% were seen once. Sequenced sample: memory CD8+ T cells from PBMCs. Subset here: CD45RO+ cells pooled with CCR7-negative TemRA cells. The receptor source for this set is a man aged 18 to 30 in good health. Some clones in this sample may be carry-over from other donors' samples.

The rearrangement uses TRBV4-1 and TRBJ2-5; TRBD2 agrees at 13 bases. The DNA end is a closer match to TRBJ2-7, so the J assignment may be wrong. The CDR3 runs 16 residues. Germline V lookup: CDR1 MGHRA, CDR2 YSYEKL. CDR3 region: CASSQGPGLAGVEQYF. In DNA form, the CDR3 reads TGCGCCAGCAGCCAAGGCCCCGGACTAGCGGGAGTCGAGCAGTACTTC.

This clone was seen a few times. The V and J genes are TRBV19 and TRBJ1-1, with D possibly TRBD1 on 5 matching bases. The CDR3 consists of 12 residues. Germline V CDR1 and CDR2: LNHDA, SQIVND (reference sequence). The V and J ends lost 6 bases and 6 bases respectively, with 11 bases between them. The CDR3 loop reads CASSQGWAEAFF. The CDR3 region has the DNA TGTGCCAGTAGCCAGGGTTGGGCTGAAGCTTTCTTT. Variable domain in full (rest from reference TRBV19 and TRBJ1-1): DGGITQSPKYLFRKEGQNVTLSCEQNLNHDAMYWYRQDPGQGLRLIYYSQIVNDFQKGDIAEGYSVSREKKESFPLTVTSAQKNPTAFYLCASSQGWAEAFFGQGTRLTVV.

This clone was picked up one time. The chain carries TRBV4-3 and TRBJ2-3; the D is unclear. CDR1 is LGHNA and CDR2 is YSLEER in the germline V gene. The length of the CDR3 is 15 residues. V shed 1 base and J shed 0 bases, with 8 bases lying between them. CDR3 amino acids: CASSQGVGSTDTQYF. CDR3 bases: TGCGCCAGCAGCCAAGGTGTGGGCAGCACAGATACGCAGTATTTT.

In DNA, the CDR3 is TGTGCCAGCAGCTCTTCCGGGACAACTGGCACAGATACGCAGTATTTT. Amino acid sequence: CASSSSGTTGTDTQYF. The chain is built from TRBV7-3 and TRBJ2-3; a weak D match, TRBD1 (6 bases). Trimming removed 4 bases from V and 1 base from J, with 15 bases in between. This CDR3 contains 16 residues. CDR1 is SGHTA and CDR2 is FQGTGA in the germline V gene.

The V and J genes are TRBV7-6 and TRBJ2-2, with TRBD2 matching 7 bases. This CDR3 is built from 14 residues. Unmatched junction bases numbered 5, after V lost 5 bases and J lost 5 bases. Per germline, CDR1 SGHVS and CDR2 FNYEAQ. For the CDR3, the DNA is TGTGCCAGCAGCCAGACTAGCTGGACCGGGGAGCTGTTTTTT. This sequence encodes CASSQTSWTGELFF. The variable domain in full, completed from reference TRBV7-6 and TRBJ2-2, reads GAGVSQSPRYKVTKRGQDVALRCDPISGHVSLYWYRQALGQGPEFLTYFNYEAQQDKSGLPNDRFSAERPEGSISTLTIQRTEQRDSAMYRCASSQTSWTGELFFGEGSRLTVL.